A single sample is the source of the 7 T cell receptor beta chains below, sequenced in a study of cytomegalovirus exposure and HLA in healthy donors. The PCR was carried out with 60 Vbeta primers and 13 Jbeta primers. Using immunoSEQ multiplex PCR, the repertoire was profiled, and TCRdb retains in-frame clones only, with some absent. The data show roughly 120,000 clones, with approximately 69% seen just once and roughly 10% held by the top ten. The sample was PBMCs. The receptors here all came from a woman in her 50s in good health and CMV-seropositive.

As concerns this clone: Mismatch with germline at one junction end may stem from a read error. The V and J genes are TRBV7-9 and TRBJ2-7, with a possible D match to TRBD1 (6 bases). Germline loops: CDR1 SEHNR, CDR2 FQNEAQ (reference sequence). This CDR3 is built from 15 residues. The CDR3 sequence: CSSSPQGQLSAEQYF. For the CDR3, the DNA is TGTTCCAGCAGCCCTCAAGGACAGTTATCTGCCGAGCAGTACTTC. Using reference TRBV7-9 and TRBJ2-7 for the parts outside the CDR3, the full variable domain is DTGVSQNPRHKITKRGQNVTFRCDPISEHNRLYWYRQTLGQGPEFLTYFQNEAQLEKSRLLSDRFSAERPKGSFSTLEIQRTEQGDSAMYLCSSSPQGQLSAEQYFGPGTRLTVT.

This clone was picked up one time. This chain uses TRBV6-4 with TRBJ2-1; 9 bases align to TRBD1. Germline V gives CDR1 MRHNA, CDR2 SNTAGT. The CDR3 length is 15 residues. The V segment lost 5 bases and the J segment 8 bases; nucleotides outside the gene matches: 10. CDR3 DNA: TGTGCCAGCAGTATGACAGTACAGGGGGCGCATGAGCAGTTCTTC. This codes for CASSMTVQGAHEQFF.

This clone has more than one count but fewer than ten. V gene TRBV5-1 combines with J gene TRBJ1-6, with D maybe TRBD1 (6 bases). This CDR3 has 16 residues. The V end was cut by 4 bases, the J end by 0 bases, with 11 bases between. Germline V lookup: CDR1 SGHRS, CDR2 YFSETQ. CDR3 in DNA: TGCGCCAGCAGCCCAACAGGGAGCTCCTATAATTCACCCCTCCACTTT. The encoded protein is CASSPTGSSYNSPLHF.

The chain carries TRBV19 and TRBJ2-1; D is ambiguous. This CDR3 spans 11 amino acids. CDR1 is LNHDA, CDR2 SQIVND, per germline (reference sequence). Trimming left V 7 bases short and J 8 bases short, with 9 bases between. The CDR3 nucleotides are TGTGCCAGTACGTTCCTCGATGAGCAGTTCTTC. Protein sequence: CASTFLDEQFF. Looking up the rest from reference TRBV19 and TRBJ2-1 gives the full variable domain: DGGITQSPKYLFRKEGQNVTLSCEQNLNHDAMYWYRQDPGQGLRLIYYSQIVNDFQKGDIAEGYSVSREKKESFPLTVTSAQKNPTAFYLCASTFLDEQFFGPGTRLTVL.

The V gene is TRBV5-1, the J gene TRBJ2-1; 7 bases match TRBD2. After removal of 0 bases from V and 8 bases from J, the junction contained 8 bases not matched to a gene. CDR3 size: 15 residues. Germline-derived CDR1 and CDR2 are SGHRS and YFSETQ. The CDR3 coding sequence is TGCGCCAGCAGCTTGGAACTAGCGCTTAACGATGAGCAGTTCTTC. Its translation is CASSLELALNDEQFF.

V is TRBV2 and J is TRBJ2-1, with 15 bases that match TRBD2. V shed 6 bases, J shed 6 bases, and the junction held 0 bases outside the gene matches. This CDR3 contains 14 residues. CDR1 and CDR2 (germline): SNHLY, FYNNEI. The CDR3 DNA follows: TGTGCCAGCAGGGGACTAGCGGGGGGCAATGAGCAGTTCTTC. This sequence encodes CASRGLAGGNEQFF.

The rearrangement uses TRBV19 and TRBJ1-5; TRBD1 aligns across 7 bases. Germline trimming cut 7 bases from V and 1 base from J; bases unmatched to any gene: 4. This CDR3 spans 14 amino acids. CDR1 LNHDA and CDR2 SQIVND come from the germline V gene (reference sequence). The CDR3 DNA is TGTGCCAGTACTGACAGGGAAAGCAATCAGCCCCAGCATTTT. Translating gives CASTDRESNQPQHF.